The 25 T cell receptor beta chains reported below all come from one sample, sequenced in a study of PD-L1 blockade in urothelial cancer. The data were produced by immunoSEQ multiplex PCR, yet TCRdb's version contains in-frame clones alone and is incomplete. The table records around 70,000 clones, 80% to 90% of them present only once. The specimen was PBMCs, collected around atezolizumab (anti-PD-L1) treatment. The receptors here all came from a man between 65 and 79 years old with urothelial cancer.

The V call is TRBV25-1, the J call TRBJ2-1; TRBD2 agrees at 11 bases. This CDR3 has 16 residues. The germline V gene has CDR1 MGHDK and CDR2 SYGVNS. V lost 1 base and J lost 8; bases outside the gene matches: 7. The CDR3 protein is CASSEWKLAGVDEQFF. The CDR3 bases are TGTGCCAGCAGTGAATGGAAACTAGCGGGAGTAGATGAGCAGTTCTTC.

This sequence joins TRBV19 and TRBJ2-4, with 9 bases identical to TRBD1. Germline CDR1 LNHDA, CDR2 SQIVND (reference sequence). The CDR3 covers 16 residues. V was pared by 6 bases and J by 3 bases, with 9 bases of the junction left unmatched. The CDR3 here is CASRATGGGYKNIQYF. The CDR3 DNA sequence: TGTGCCAGTAGGGCTACAGGGGGCGGCTACAAAAACATTCAGTACTTC.

This clone has a single count. This chain uses TRBV5-4 with TRBJ2-1; the match to TRBD2 covers 11 bases. CDR3 length equals 17 residues. Germline V gene data show CDR1 as SGHNT and CDR2 as YYREEE (reference sequence). J gave up 7 bases and V 4 bases, and 13 bases lay outside the gene matches. The CDR3 DNA follows: TGTGCCAGCAGCGACGCGGGTAGCGGGAGGGCCAATAATGAGCAGTTCTTC. Protein sequence: CASSDAGSGRANNEQFF. Combining the CDR3 with reference TRBV5-4 and TRBJ2-1 gives the whole variable domain ETGVTQSPTHLIKTRGQQVTLRCSSQSGHNTVSWYQQALGQGPQFIFQYYREEENGRGNFPPRFSGLQFPNYSSELNVNALELDDSALYLCASSDAGSGRANNEQFFGPGTRLTVL.

The chain is built from TRBV28 and TRBJ2-7, with TRBD1 as a possible D gene (6 bases). V was shortened by 7 bases and J by 7 bases, with 20 bases between the two germline ends. Germline CDR1 is MDHEN and CDR2 is SYDVKM. The CDR3 length is 14 residues. The CDR3 nucleotides are TGTGCCAGCAACTTCGGGTCAGGGGTAGGGGAGCAGTACTTC. This gives the protein CASNFGSGVGEQYF.

V gene TRBV5-8 combines with J gene TRBJ2-5; 7 nucleotides line up with TRBD1. Germline CDR1 is SGHTS and CDR2 is YDEGEE. The CDR3 runs to 13 residues. V shed 7 bases, J shed 2 bases, and the junction held 5 bases outside the gene matches. This chain's CDR3 is CASRRQGQETQYF. CDR3 bases: TGTGCCAGCCGGAGACAGGGACAAGAGACCCAGTACTTC.

The chain uses TRBV29-1 and TRBJ2-1; 7 bases are shared with TRBD2. CDR1 is SQVTM and CDR2 is ANQGSEA in the germline V gene. Trimming removed 5 bases from V and 3 bases from J; junction bases left unmatched: 4. The CDR3 totals 13 residues. The DNA for the CDR3 is TGCAGCGTTAGCGGGGCCCTCTACAATGAGCAGTTCTTC. This translates into CSVSGALYNEQFF.

This clone was recorded only once. V and J are TRBV29-1 and TRBJ1-3; D uncertain. Germline lookup yields CDR1 SQVTM and CDR2 ANQGSEA. The CDR3 is 13 residues long. Trimming stripped 6 bases from V and 0 bases from J, with 9 bases between. The CDR3 DNA is TGCAGCGTCGGGTCCCTCTCTGGAAACACCATATATTTT. Protein product: CSVGSLSGNTIYF.

V and J are TRBV10-2 and TRBJ1-1, with D unresolved. The CDR3 has 13 residues. The V end was cut by 5 bases, the J end by 6 bases, with 13 bases between. Germline V gene lookup returns CDR1 WSHSY and CDR2 SAAADI. The CDR3 here is CASSISGSAEAFF. In DNA, the CDR3 is TGCGCCAGCAGTATTAGCGGTAGCGCTGAAGCTTTCTTT.

The CDR3 bases are TGTGCCAGCAGCTCCTCTAGCGGGACCAACACCGGGGAGCTGTTTTTT. It encodes CASSSSSGTNTGELFF. The chain uses TRBV11-1 and TRBJ2-2; 9 nucleotides align to TRBD2. Unmatched junction bases numbered 5, after V lost 4 bases and J lost 2 bases. The CDR3 runs 16 residues. Germline V gives CDR1 SGHAT, CDR2 FQDESV (reference sequence).

Here the CDR3 DNA reads TGTGCCAGCAGTCCATTCTCGACAGTGACGGGGGAACTGTTTTTT. Protein sequence: CASSPFSTVTGELFF. The rearrangement links TRBV27 to TRBJ1-4; the D gene is possibly TRBD1 (5 bases). Trimming stripped 5 bases from V and 12 bases from J, with 22 bases between. The CDR3 has 15 residues. CDR1 is MNHEY and CDR2 is SMNVEV in the germline V gene (reference sequence).

This chain uses TRBV6-5 with TRBJ1-5; TRBD1 agrees at 10 bases. Germline-derived CDR1 and CDR2 are MNHEY and SVGAGI. This CDR3 is built from 15 residues. The ends lost 6 bases at V and 1 base at J; junction bases unmatched: 3. The CDR3, as DNA: TGTGCCAGCAGGAGGGACAGGGGAAGCAATCAGCCCCAGCATTTT. As protein: CASRRDRGSNQPQHF.

The V call is TRBV28, the J call TRBJ2-7, with 9 bases lining up with TRBD1. The CDR3 consists of 14 residues. The ends lost 8 bases at V and 6 bases at J; junction bases unmatched: 11. Germline-derived CDR1 and CDR2 are MDHEN and SYDVKM. CDR3 sequence (DNA): TGTGCCAGCGGGTCCGGGACAGGGTATTCCGAGCAGTACTTC. This translates into CASGSGTGYSEQYF.

The V call is TRBV2, the J call TRBJ1-5; 10 bases line up with TRBD1. The V gene end was trimmed by 6 bases and the J gene end by 4 bases; junction bases not matched to a gene: 9. The germline CDR1 and CDR2 sequences are SNHLY and FYNNEI. There are 16 residues in the CDR3. The CDR3 nucleotides are TGTGCCAGCAGCCCGGGACAGGGGATGCGGAATCAGCCCCAGCATTTT. Residues: CASSPGQGMRNQPQHF.

The chain combines TRBV6-1 with TRBJ2-1; 8 positions match TRBD2. Germline CDR1 reads MNHNS; CDR2 reads SASEGT. The trim removed 11 bases at V and 2 bases at J, leaving 11 bases unmatched. The CDR3 has 15 residues. DNA of the CDR3: TGTGCCGGAGCAGAAGGGCGGGGGGCCTACAATGAGCAGTTCTTC. Its translation: CAGAEGRGAYNEQFF.

The V gene is TRBV2, the J gene TRBJ2-7; possibly TRBD2 for D (5 bases). This CDR3 is built from 13 residues. V lost 2 bases, J lost 9 bases, and 14 bases lay in between. Per germline, CDR1 SNHLY and CDR2 FYNNEI. The CDR3 DNA follows: TGTGCCAGCAGTGAACCCAACCGGGATCCGCAGTACTTC. Translation: CASSEPNRDPQYF.

V gene TRBV11-2 combines with J gene TRBJ2-1; 8 bases map to TRBD2. Trimming took 5 bases from V and 3 from J; bases not matched to a gene: 3. The germline V gene has CDR1 SGHAT and CDR2 FQNNGV. The CDR3 has 14 amino acids. The CDR3 is CASSTSGYYNEQFF. CDR3 in DNA: TGTGCCAGCAGCACTAGCGGTTACTACAATGAGCAGTTCTTC.

V gene TRBV9 combines with J gene TRBJ1-2; tentative D call: TRBD1 (6 bases). CDR3 length: 13 residues. The V gene lost 4 bases and the J gene lost 3 bases, with 10 bases spanning the gap. The V gene's germline CDR1 is SGDLS and CDR2 YYNGEE. CDR3 sequence reads: CASSPRQDYGYTF. The CDR3, as DNA: TGTGCCAGCAGCCCCCGACAGGACTATGGCTACACCTTC.

The V and J genes are TRBV11-2 and TRBJ1-4; TRBD1 agrees at 8 bases. The length of the CDR3 is 13 residues. Looked up from germline, CDR1 is SGHAT and CDR2 is FQNNGV. V was clipped by 4 bases and J by 10 bases; unmatched bases: 5. This chain's CDR3 is CASSSPGGVKLFF. The CDR3 DNA reads as TGTGCCAGCAGCTCCCCAGGGGGCGTAAAACTGTTTTTT.

The J gene is TRBJ1-1, the V gene TRBV5-1, with D perhaps TRBD1 (6 bases). V lost 5 bases to trimming and J lost 0 bases, with 14 bases between them. From germline, CDR1 is SGHRS and CDR2 YFSETQ. The CDR3 totals 15 residues. The CDR3 sequence: CASSIRGGVNTEAFF. In nucleotides, the CDR3 is TGCGCCAGCAGTATCAGGGGTGGCGTGAACACTGAAGCTTTCTTT.

CDR3 region: CASSEPLGGGSYEQYF. The CDR3, as DNA: TGTGCCAGCAGTGAACCCCTTGGGGGAGGCTCCTACGAGCAGTACTTC. V and J are TRBV6-1 and TRBJ2-7; maybe TRBD2 (6 bases). V shed 2 bases and J shed 0 bases, with 14 bases lying between them. Germline CDR1 and CDR2: MNHNS and SASEGT. The CDR3 extends over 16 amino acids.

The genes are TRBV27 and TRBJ1-4; TRBD1 matches at 8 bases. The CDR3 loop spans 16 amino acids. V gave up 6 bases and J gave up 0 bases; unmatched junction bases: 6. Germline V gene sequence: CDR1 MNHEY, CDR2 SMNVEV (reference sequence). CDR3 sequence (DNA): TGTGCCAGCAGCAGAGGACAGGGTGCAACTAATGAAAAACTGTTTTTT. Its translation is CASSRGQGATNEKLFF.

This clone was counted a few times. The chain employs TRBV28 and TRBJ2-7; tentative D call: TRBD2 (7 bases). Germline CDR1 is MDHEN and CDR2 is SYDVKM. V lost 6 bases, J lost 7 bases, and 16 bases lay in between. This CDR3 has 13 residues. The CDR3 loop reads CASRGGALREQYF. The CDR3 nucleotides read TGTGCCAGCAGGGGGGGGGCCCTCCGGGAGCAGTACTTC.

This chain uses TRBV6-5 with TRBJ2-7; tentatively, D is TRBD1 (5 bases). Deletions cut 2 bases from V and 2 bases from J, with 7 bases between. Germline assignment: CDR1 MNHEY and CDR2 SVGAGI. The CDR3 length is 13 residues. The CDR3 is CASSYRGTYEQYF. In DNA form, the CDR3 reads TGTGCCAGCAGTTACAGGGGCACCTACGAGCAGTACTTC.

The J gene is TRBJ2-7, the V gene TRBV5-4, with TRBD2 identical over 8 bases. Germline V gene sequence: CDR1 SGHNT, CDR2 YYREEE (reference sequence). The CDR3 extends over 15 amino acids. V shed 4 bases, J shed 2 bases, and the junction held 8 bases outside the gene matches. The CDR3 protein is CASSHGLAGAYEQYF. DNA for the CDR3: TGTGCCAGCAGCCACGGCCTAGCGGGTGCCTACGAGCAGTACTTC.

The chain couples TRBV7-2 to TRBJ1-2, with a tentative D call TRBD1 (6 bases). Trimming cost V 3 bases and J 3 bases, with 8 bases left between them. CDR3 length: 13 residues. Germline CDR1 SGHTA, CDR2 FQGNSA. CDR3 sequence: CASSLAGDYGYTF. The CDR3 nucleotides are TGTGCCAGCAGCTTGGCAGGGGACTATGGCTACACCTTC.